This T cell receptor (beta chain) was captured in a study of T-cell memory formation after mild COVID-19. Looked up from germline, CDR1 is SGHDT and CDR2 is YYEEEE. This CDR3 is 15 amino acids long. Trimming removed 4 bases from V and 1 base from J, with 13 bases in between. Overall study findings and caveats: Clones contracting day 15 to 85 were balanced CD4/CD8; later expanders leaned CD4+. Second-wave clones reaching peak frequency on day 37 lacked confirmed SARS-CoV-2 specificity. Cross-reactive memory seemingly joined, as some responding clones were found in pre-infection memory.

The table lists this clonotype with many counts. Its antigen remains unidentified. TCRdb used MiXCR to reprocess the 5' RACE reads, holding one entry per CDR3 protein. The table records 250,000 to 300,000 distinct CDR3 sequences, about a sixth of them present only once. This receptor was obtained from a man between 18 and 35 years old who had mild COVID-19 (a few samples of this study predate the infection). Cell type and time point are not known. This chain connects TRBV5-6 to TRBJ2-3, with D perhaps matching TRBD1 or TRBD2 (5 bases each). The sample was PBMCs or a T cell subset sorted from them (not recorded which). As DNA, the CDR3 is TGTGCCAGCAGCCTCGGGACCGCAGGCACAGATACGCAGTATTTT. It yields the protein CASSLGTAGTDTQYF.